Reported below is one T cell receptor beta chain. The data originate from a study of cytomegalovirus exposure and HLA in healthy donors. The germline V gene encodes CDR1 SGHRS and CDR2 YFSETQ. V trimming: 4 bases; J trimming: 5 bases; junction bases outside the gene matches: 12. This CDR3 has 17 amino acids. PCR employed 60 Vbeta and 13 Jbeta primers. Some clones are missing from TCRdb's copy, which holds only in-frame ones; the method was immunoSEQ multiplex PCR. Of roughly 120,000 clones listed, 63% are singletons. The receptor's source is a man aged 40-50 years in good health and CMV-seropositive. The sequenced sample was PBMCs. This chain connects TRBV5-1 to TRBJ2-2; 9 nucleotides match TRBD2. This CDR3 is CASSIPGGGAMTGELFF. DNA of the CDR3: TGCGCCAGCAGCATACCCGGCGGGGGGGCCATGACCGGGGAGCTGTTTTTT.